The 23 T cell receptor beta chains below were found in one sample sequenced in a study of control samples from healthy donors and cancer patients (dated by TCRdb to 2018 to 2021). The library relied on the immunoSEQ multiplex PCR assay. TCRdb carries this immuneACCESS record with in-frame sequences only. Its versions omit some clonotypes, under half of them owing to an unresolved V gene in the studies checked, with the rest unexplained. The sample table lists around 100,000 clones, approximately 90% of them with a count of one. The top ten clonotypes cover 3% to 4.5% of the sample. Sequenced material: blood. The receptors were gathered from a woman under 30 in good health.

The chain links TRBV9 to TRBJ1-1, with TRBD1 matching over 8 bases. The V and J ends lost 0 bases and 1 base, in that order; junction bases with no gene match: 5. Germline V CDR1 and CDR2: SGDLS, YYNGEE. CDR3 length equals 16 residues. The CDR3 region has the DNA TGTGCCAGCAGCGTAGATGCAGGGGGCGGGAACACTGAAGCTTTCTTT. It codes for CASSVDAGGGNTEAFF.

V gene TRBV15 combines with J gene TRBJ1-1; D unresolved. CDR3 length equals 13 residues. Germline assignment: CDR1 LNHNV and CDR2 YYDKDF (reference sequence). Deletions cut 8 bases from V and 5 bases from J, with 15 bases between. The CDR3 loop reads CATRRDLGTEAFF. In DNA, the CDR3 is TGTGCCACCCGGAGAGACCTCGGAACTGAAGCTTTCTTT.

For this clone: Germline and junction disagree at one end, which may indicate a read error. The rearrangement joins TRBV28 to TRBJ1-2, with D uncertain. Germline V lookup: CDR1 MDHEN, CDR2 SYDVKM. The CDR3 runs to 12 residues. CDR3 bases: TGTGCCAGCAGTTTGGGTCTCTATGGCAACACCTTC. The encoded protein is CASSLGLYGNTF.

The chain is built from TRBV28 and TRBJ1-3; weak D call: TRBD1 (6 bases). This CDR3 region has 18 residues. Germline-derived CDR1 and CDR2 are MDHEN and SYDVKM. V was pared by 1 base and J by 2 bases, with 18 bases between. In DNA form, the CDR3 reads TGTGCCAGCAGTTTATTAGGCAGGGGAGCAGGGCCTGGAAACACCATATATTTT. Protein product: CASSLLGRGAGPGNTIYF.

This clone was detected only once. The V gene is TRBV7-9, the J gene TRBJ2-5; 13 nucleotides line up with TRBD2. With V trimmed by 5 bases and J by 3 bases, 6 bases remained unmatched. The CDR3 extends over 16 amino acids. Per the germline V gene, CDR1 is SEHNR and CDR2 is FQNEAQ (reference sequence). The CDR3 sequence: CASSATSGGPKETQYF. CDR3 DNA sequence: TGTGCCAGCAGCGCGACTAGCGGGGGGCCTAAAGAGACCCAGTACTTC.

The chain recombines TRBV5-1 with TRBJ1-5; D might be TRBD1 (5 bases). The ends were cut back, 3 bases at V and 6 bases at J, with 19 bases in the middle. Per the germline V gene, CDR1 is SGHRS and CDR2 is YFSETQ. The CDR3 is 16 residues long. The CDR3 sequence: CASSSDGREMGQPQHF. In DNA form, the CDR3 reads TGCGCCAGCAGCTCGGACGGCAGGGAGATGGGTCAGCCCCAGCATTTT.

This sequence joins TRBV13 and TRBJ2-1; 11 nucleotides agree with TRBD2. Germline CDR1 and CDR2: PRHDT and FYEKMQ (reference sequence). Unmatched junction bases numbered 5, after V lost 5 bases and J lost 2 bases. The CDR3 runs 16 residues. CDR3 DNA sequence: TGTGCCAGCAGCGCTGGTAGCGGGGGGGCCTACAATGAGCAGTTCTTC. Its translation is CASSAGSGGAYNEQFF.

The chain is built from TRBV2 and TRBJ2-3, with no clear D. V gave up 6 bases and J gave up 0 bases, with 7 bases separating them. The CDR3 contains 13 residues. Looked up from germline, CDR1 is SNHLY and CDR2 is FYNNEI. CDR3 region: CASRESSTDTQYF. The CDR3 nucleotides are TGTGCCAGCAGAGAGAGCAGCACAGATACGCAGTATTTT.

The J gene is TRBJ2-5, the V gene TRBV3-1 (or the pseudogene TRBV3-2), with 12 bases aligning to TRBD2. The V gene's germline CDR1 is LGHDT and CDR2 YNNKEL (reference sequence). Trimming at V came to 2 bases and at J to 5 bases, leaving 6 bases not matched to a gene. This CDR3 spans 16 amino acids. For the CDR3, the DNA is TGTGCCAGCAGCCAATATCTAGCGGGGGGGCCGGAGACCCAGTACTTC. Translating it yields CASSQYLAGGPETQYF.

In this sample, this clone turned up once. This chain uses TRBV6-6 with TRBJ1-1; the D is unclear. Germline CDR1 is MNHNY and CDR2 is SVGAGI (reference sequence). This CDR3 is 15 amino acids long. The germline V and J ends were trimmed by 0 bases and 4 bases, with 12 bases remaining between them. The DNA for the CDR3 is TGTGCCAGCAGTTACTCAGGCAGTGGGTCCACTGAAGCTTTCTTT. It yields the protein CASSYSGSGSTEAFF.

This chain uses TRBV10-2 with TRBJ1-2; D is uncertain. Germline V gene lookup returns CDR1 WSHSY and CDR2 SAAADI. With 2 bases removed from V and 1 base from J, the gap between germline ends came to 14 bases. The CDR3 has 16 amino acids. CDR3 sequence (DNA): TGCGCCAGCAGTGAGCCACCCGGAGGTCTTAACTATGGCTACACCTTC. Translating it yields CASSEPPGGLNYGYTF.

V is TRBV10-1 and J is TRBJ1-1, with unresolved D. The CDR3 has 13 residues. The germline V and J ends were trimmed by 5 bases and 1 base, with 8 bases remaining between them. Germline loops: CDR1 WNHNN, CDR2 SYGVQD (reference sequence). The DNA of the CDR3 is TGCGCCAGCAGTTCAGGAACGAACACTGAAGCTTTCTTT. Protein sequence: CASSSGTNTEAFF.

The chain couples TRBV6-1 to TRBJ2-5; D may correspond to TRBD1 or TRBD2 (7 bases each). CDR1 and CDR2 (germline): MNHNS, SASEGT. Trimming left V 3 bases short and J 5 bases short, with 16 bases between. This CDR3 comprises 15 residues. The CDR3 protein is CASSDGRGRGETQYF. The CDR3 nucleotides read TGTGCCAGCAGTGATGGGAGGGGGCGCGGGGAGACCCAGTACTTC.

This clone came up once. V usage is TRBV7-2 and J usage is TRBJ2-1; no firm D call. Trimming removed 2 bases from V and 0 bases from J, with 2 bases in between. CDR3 length: 13 amino acids. Germline V gene sequence: CDR1 SGHTA, CDR2 FQGNSA. CDR3 nucleotide sequence: TGTGCCAGCAGCTTAAGCTCCTACAATGAGCAGTTCTTC. It encodes CASSLSSYNEQFF.

The rearrangement links TRBV12-3 or TRBV12-4 to TRBJ1-4; D is unresolved. V was pared by 3 bases and J by 5 bases, with 1 base between. The CDR3 is made up of 11 amino acids. The CDR3 DNA is TGTGCCAGCAGTTTGAATGAAAAACTGTTTTTT. Protein sequence: CASSLNEKLFF.

This clone has only one observation. The genes are TRBV5-5 and TRBJ1-1, with D perhaps TRBD1 (5 bases). Germline V gene sequence: CDR1 SGHKS, CDR2 YYEKEE (reference sequence). CDR3 length: 15 residues. V lost 4 bases and J lost 0, with 13 bases in between. Written as DNA, the CDR3 is TGTGCCAGCAGCGGGGGAGACACTATGAACACTGAAGCTTTCTTT. Translating gives CASSGGDTMNTEAFF.

The chain uses TRBV14 and TRBJ2-4; D is unresolved. The CDR3 is made up of 13 amino acids. The germline V gene has CDR1 SGHDN and CDR2 FVKESK. Deletions cut 0 bases from V and 9 bases from J, with 9 bases between. The CDR3 here is CASSQDRVSIQYF. CDR3 bases: TGTGCCAGCAGCCAAGACCGGGTGAGCATTCAGTACTTC.

The V call is TRBV5-3, the J call TRBJ1-5; D not resolved. TRBV5-3 is classed as an ORF, of uncertain function. The CDR3 has 14 residues. Trimming stripped 5 bases from V and 2 bases from J, with 11 bases between. DNA of the CDR3: TGTGCCAGAAGAGCGGCAACTCGCAATCAGCCCCAGCATTTT. Its translation: CARRAATRNQPQHF.

This chain links TRBV5-1 with TRBJ2-5; 11 bases are shared with TRBD1. The V gene end was trimmed by 3 bases and the J gene end by 9 bases; junction bases not matched to a gene: 7. The CDR3 has 14 residues. Germline loops: CDR1 SGHRS, CDR2 YFSETQ. The CDR3 is CASSSYPGQGAQYF. CDR3 nucleotides: TGCGCCAGCAGCTCTTACCCGGGACAGGGGGCCCAGTACTTC.

The J gene is TRBJ1-6, the V gene TRBV4-1; D is unresolved. V was cut by 2 bases and J by 10 bases, with 9 bases left in between. The CDR3 is made up of 13 amino acids. Germline V lookup: CDR1 MGHRA, CDR2 YSYEKL. The CDR3 protein is CASSQPEGSPLHF. In DNA, the CDR3 is TGCGCCAGCAGCCAACCCGAGGGATCACCCCTCCACTTT.

CDR3 region: CASSINPTDRGYEQYF. The CDR3 nucleotides are TGTGCCAGCAGCATAAACCCGACGGACAGGGGGTACGAGCAGTACTTC. This chain connects TRBV11-2 to TRBJ2-7; 10 bases are shared with TRBD1. V gave up 5 bases and J gave up 4 bases; unmatched junction bases: 11. In germline, CDR1 is SGHAT, CDR2 FQNNGV. The CDR3 contains 16 residues.

V and J are TRBV5-1 and TRBJ2-7; weak D call: TRBD1 (6 bases). The CDR3 consists of 13 residues. Trimming removed 7 bases from V and 6 bases from J, with 17 bases in between. Germline V gene data show CDR1 as SGHRS and CDR2 as YFSETQ. CDR3 residues: CASSGIQGSEQYF. The CDR3, as DNA: TGCGCCAGCTCAGGTATTCAGGGGAGCGAGCAGTACTTC.

The chain carries TRBV6-6 and TRBJ1-4; D call uncertain. CDR3 length: 12 amino acids. The V and J ends lost 2 bases and 7 bases respectively, with 5 bases between them. The germline V gene has CDR1 MNHNY and CDR2 SVGAGI (reference sequence). CDR3 protein: CASSYAGEKLFF. Here the CDR3 DNA reads TGTGCCAGCAGTTACGCTGGTGAAAAACTGTTTTTT.